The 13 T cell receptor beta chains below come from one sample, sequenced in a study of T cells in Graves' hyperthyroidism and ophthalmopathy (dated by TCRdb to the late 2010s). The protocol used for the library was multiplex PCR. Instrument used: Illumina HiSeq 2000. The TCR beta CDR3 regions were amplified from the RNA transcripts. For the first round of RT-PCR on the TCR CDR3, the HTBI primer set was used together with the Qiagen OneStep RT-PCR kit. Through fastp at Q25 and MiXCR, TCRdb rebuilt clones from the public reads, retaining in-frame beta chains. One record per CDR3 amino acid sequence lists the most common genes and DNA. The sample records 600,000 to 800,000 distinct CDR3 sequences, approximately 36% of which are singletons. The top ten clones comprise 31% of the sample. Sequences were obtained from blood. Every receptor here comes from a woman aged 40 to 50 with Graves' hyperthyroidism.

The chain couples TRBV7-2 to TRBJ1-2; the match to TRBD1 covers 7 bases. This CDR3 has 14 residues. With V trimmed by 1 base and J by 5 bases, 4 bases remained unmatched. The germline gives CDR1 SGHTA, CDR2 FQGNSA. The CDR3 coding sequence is TGTGCCAGCAGCTTAGATCTGGGACAGTATGGCTACACCTTC. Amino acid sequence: CASSLDLGQYGYTF.

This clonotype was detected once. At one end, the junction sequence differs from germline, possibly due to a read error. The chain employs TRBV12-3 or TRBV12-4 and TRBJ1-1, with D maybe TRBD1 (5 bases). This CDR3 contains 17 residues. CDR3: CASSSQASGRSNTEAFF. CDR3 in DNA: TGCGCCAGCAGCTCCCAGGCCTCAGGGAGGTCGAACACTGAAGCTTTCTTT.

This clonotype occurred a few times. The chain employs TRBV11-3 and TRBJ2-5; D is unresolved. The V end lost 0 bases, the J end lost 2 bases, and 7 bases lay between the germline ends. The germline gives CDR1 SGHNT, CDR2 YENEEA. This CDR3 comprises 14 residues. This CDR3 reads CASSLDEGQETQYF. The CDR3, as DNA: TGTGCCAGCAGCTTAGATGAAGGACAAGAGACCCAGTACTTC.

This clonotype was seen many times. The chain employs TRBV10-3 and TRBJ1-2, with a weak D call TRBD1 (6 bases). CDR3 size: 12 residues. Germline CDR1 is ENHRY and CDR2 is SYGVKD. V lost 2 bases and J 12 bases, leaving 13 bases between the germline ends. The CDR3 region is CAISEPDRTHTF. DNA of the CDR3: TGTGCCATCAGTGAGCCGGACAGAACCCACACCTTC.

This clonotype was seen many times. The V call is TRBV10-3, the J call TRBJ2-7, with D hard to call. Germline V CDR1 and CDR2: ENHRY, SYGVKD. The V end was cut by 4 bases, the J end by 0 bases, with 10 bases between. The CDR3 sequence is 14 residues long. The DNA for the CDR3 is TGTGCCATCAGTGCCGACGGCGGCTCCTACGAGCAGTACTTC. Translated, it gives CAISADGGSYEQYF.

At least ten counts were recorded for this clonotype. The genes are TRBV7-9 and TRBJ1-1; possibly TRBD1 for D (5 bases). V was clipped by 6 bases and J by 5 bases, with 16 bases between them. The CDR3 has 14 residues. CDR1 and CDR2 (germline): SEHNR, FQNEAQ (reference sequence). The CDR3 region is CASSPQGVGTEAFF. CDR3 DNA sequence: TGTGCCAGCAGTCCTCAGGGAGTAGGGACTGAAGCTTTCTTT. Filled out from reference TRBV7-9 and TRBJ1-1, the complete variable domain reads DTGVSQNPRHKITKRGQNVTFRCDPISEHNRLYWYRQTLGQGPEFLTYFQNEAQLEKSRLLSDRFSAERPKGSFSTLEIQRTEQGDSAMYLCASSPQGVGTEAFFGQGTRLTVV.

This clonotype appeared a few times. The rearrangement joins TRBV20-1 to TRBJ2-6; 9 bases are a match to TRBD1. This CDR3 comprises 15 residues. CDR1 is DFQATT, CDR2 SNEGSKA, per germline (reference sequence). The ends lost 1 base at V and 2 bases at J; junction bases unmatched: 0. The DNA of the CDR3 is TGCAGTGCTAGAGGACAGGGGGCTGGGGCCAACGTCCTGACTTTC. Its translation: CSARGQGAGANVLTF.

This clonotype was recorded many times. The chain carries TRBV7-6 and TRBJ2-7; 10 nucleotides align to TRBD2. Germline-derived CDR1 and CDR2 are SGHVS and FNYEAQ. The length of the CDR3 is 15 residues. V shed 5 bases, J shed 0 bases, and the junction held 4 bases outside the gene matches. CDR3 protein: CASSETSGASYEQYF. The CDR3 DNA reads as TGTGCCAGCAGCGAAACTAGCGGGGCCTCCTACGAGCAGTACTTC.

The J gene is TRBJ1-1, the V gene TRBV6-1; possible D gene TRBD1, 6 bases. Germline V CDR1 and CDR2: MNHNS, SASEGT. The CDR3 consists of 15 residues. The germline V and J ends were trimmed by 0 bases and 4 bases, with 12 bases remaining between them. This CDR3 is CASSEALGRGTEAFF. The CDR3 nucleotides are TGTGCCAGCAGTGAAGCGCTGGGCAGGGGCACTGAAGCTTTCTTT.

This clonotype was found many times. The CDR3 DNA reads as TGCAGCGTAATCGGGACAGGGGGTCCGAACACTGAAGCTTTCTTT. Translating gives CSVIGTGGPNTEAFF. The chain has TRBV29-1 and TRBJ1-1; 11 bases map to TRBD1. Germline V lookup: CDR1 SQVTM, CDR2 ANQGSEA. V was pared by 6 bases and J by 1 base, with 7 bases of the junction left unmatched. This CDR3 comprises 15 residues. Complete variable domain (other parts from reference TRBV29-1 and TRBJ1-1): SAVISQKPSRDICQRGTSLTIQCQVDSQVTMMFWYRQQPGQSLTLIATANQGSEATYESGFVIDKFPISRPNLTFSTLTVSNMSPEDSSIYLCSVIGTGGPNTEAFFGQGTRLTVV.

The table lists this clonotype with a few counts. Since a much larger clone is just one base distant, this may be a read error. The CDR3 DNA sequence: TGTGCCAGCAGCTCCGACAGCTCACCCCTCCACTTT. It codes for CASSSDSSPLHF. The chain links TRBV7-8 to TRBJ1-6; maybe TRBD1 (5 bases). The germline gives CDR1 SGHVS, CDR2 FQNEAQ. The CDR3 consists of 12 residues. Deletions cut 4 bases from V and 10 bases from J, with 8 bases between.

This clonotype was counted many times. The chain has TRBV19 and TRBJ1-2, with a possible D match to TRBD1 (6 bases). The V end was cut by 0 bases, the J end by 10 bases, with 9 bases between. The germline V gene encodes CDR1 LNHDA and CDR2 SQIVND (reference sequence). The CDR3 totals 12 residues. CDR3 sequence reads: CASSIDRTVYTF. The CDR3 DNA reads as TGTGCCAGTAGTATAGATAGGACAGTCTACACCTTC.

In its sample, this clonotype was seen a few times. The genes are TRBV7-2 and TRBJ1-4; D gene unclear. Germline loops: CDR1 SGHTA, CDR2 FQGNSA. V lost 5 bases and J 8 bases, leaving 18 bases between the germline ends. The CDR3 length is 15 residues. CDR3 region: CASSPTWVLQEKLFF. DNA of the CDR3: TGTGCCAGCAGCCCGACCTGGGTCCTACAGGAAAAACTGTTTTTT.